The clone carrying this TCR beta chain was picked up a small number of times. Primers included in the PCR were 60 Vbeta and 13 Jbeta primers. Sequencing was performed with immunoSEQ multiplex PCR; in TCRdb, only in-frame clones are kept and a portion is missing. The data hold about 200,000 clones, with around 80% observed a single time. The data were obtained in a study of cytomegalovirus exposure and HLA in healthy donors. Turning to the study itself: The study's early data release held some 85 million unique TCRs from HLA-typed donors.

The ends lost 4 bases at V and 0 bases at J; junction bases unmatched: 4. Germline loops: CDR1 SGDLS, CDR2 YYNGEE. The length of the CDR3 is 16 residues. Sequencing used PBMCs. The V and J genes are TRBV9 and TRBJ2-2, with TRBD1 identical over 9 bases. This clonotype was sampled from a middle-aged man in good health and CMV-seronegative. CDR3: CASSSRTGANTGELFF. The CDR3, as DNA: TGTGCCAGCAGCTCCCGGACAGGGGCGAACACCGGGGAGCTGTTTTTT.